The next 6 T cell receptor beta chains were all read from a single sample in a study of somatic mutations in cytotoxic T cells in rheumatoid arthritis (dated by TCRdb to about 2017). Libraries were built with the immunoSEQ multiplex PCR assay. TCRdb carries this immuneACCESS record with in-frame sequences only. Its versions omit some clonotypes, under half of them owing to an unresolved V gene in the studies checked, with the rest unexplained. This sample lists under 15,000 clones; roughly three quarters were detected once. The top ten clonotypes cover approximately 14% of the sample. Sequencing input: CD8+ T cells sorted from blood. The receptor source for this set is a man in his forties or fifties in good health.

The chain is built from TRBV30 and TRBJ1-2; TRBD1 might be the D (5 bases). Trimming stripped 3 bases from V and 3 bases from J, with 11 bases between. The CDR3 consists of 13 residues. In germline, CDR1 is GTSNPN, CDR2 SVGIG (reference sequence). CDR3 coding DNA: TGTGCCTGGAGCGTGGGGACCGACTATGGCTACACCTTC. Its protein is CAWSVGTDYGYTF.

In this sample, this clone turned up a few times. The V call is TRBV12-5, the J call TRBJ2-7, with 9 bases identical to TRBD1. This CDR3 contains 13 residues. Germline V gives CDR1 LGHNT, CDR2 FRNRAP. The V segment lost 8 bases and the J segment 5 bases; nucleotides outside the gene matches: 7. The CDR3 DNA is TGTGCTAGTCAGGACAGGGGAGCGGACGAGCAGTACTTC. The encoded protein is CASQDRGADEQYF.

The genes are TRBV30 and TRBJ1-2, with no clear D. V lost 4 bases to trimming and J lost 4 bases, with 13 bases between them. Germline loops: CDR1 GTSNPN, CDR2 SVGIG (reference sequence). There are 13 residues in the CDR3. The CDR3 coding sequence is TGTGCCTGGACCGGCGAGTCTGTCTATGGCTACACCTTC. Encoded protein: CAWTGESVYGYTF.

A few counts support this clone. The chain couples TRBV5-6 to TRBJ2-7; 11 nucleotides line up with TRBD1. The CDR3 has 14 amino acids. Germline trimming cut 4 bases from V and 3 bases from J; bases unmatched to any gene: 3. Germline CDR1 is SGHDT and CDR2 is YYEEEE. The CDR3 DNA reads TGTGCCAGCAGCCGGGACAGGGGGTACTACGAGCAGTACTTC. This translates into CASSRDRGYYEQYF.

The chain is built from TRBV7-8 and TRBJ1-3, with D possibly TRBD1 on 6 matching bases. The CDR3 contains 14 residues. Germline values: CDR1 SGHVS, CDR2 FQNEAQ. Trimming pared 5 bases from V and 8 bases from J, leaving 16 bases between. The CDR3 here is CASSQTGARDTIYF. DNA for the CDR3: TGTGCCAGCAGCCAGACAGGAGCTCGGGACACCATATATTTT.

The chain uses TRBV5-1 and TRBJ2-7; 10 bases are shared with TRBD2. The CDR3 extends over 17 amino acids. The V and J ends lost 0 bases and 3 bases, in that order; junction bases with no gene match: 9. Germline V gene lookup returns CDR1 SGHRS and CDR2 YFSETQ. Written as DNA, the CDR3 is TGCGCCAGCAGCTTGGTTCCTAGCGGGAGAAACTTCTACGAGCAGTACTTC. It encodes CASSLVPSGRNFYEQYF. Using reference TRBV5-1 and TRBJ2-7 for the parts outside the CDR3, the full variable domain is KAGVTQTPRYLIKTRGQQVTLSCSPISGHRSVSWYQQTPGQGLQFLFEYFSETQRNKGNFPGRFSGRQFSNSRSEMNVSTLELGDSALYLCASSLVPSGRNFYEQYFGPGTRLTVT.